A selection of T cell receptor beta chains follows, all from one sample in a study of blood T cell repertoires in COVID-19. Sequencing used immunoSEQ multiplex PCR; TCRdb keeps in-frame clones, though not all of them. Among 110,000 or so clones listed, 75% to 90% were seen once. Source material: peripheral blood. These receptors were obtained from a woman between 40 and 55 years old with acute or convalescent COVID-19. CDR3s include the opening cysteine and the closing phenylalanine or tryptophan. D genes are given only for firm matches. Only some rows state a clone size, as once, few, many or a class for expanded clones.

clone size	D gene	J gene	V gene	CDR3 DNA	CDR3 protein
-	-	TRBJ2-2	TRBV3-1/TRBV3-2	TGTGCCAGCAGACAGGGAACCGGGGAGCTGTTTTTT	CASRQGTGELFF
-	TRBD1	TRBJ2-4	TRBV2	TGTGCCAGCACGGACAGGGGGATAGTCAACATTCAGTACTTC	CASTDRGIVNIQYF
-	-	TRBJ2-6	TRBV15	TGTGCCACCAGCAGCGGATACACGGGTATCTCTGGGGCCAACGTCCTGACTTTC	CATSSGYTGISGANVLTF
-	TRBD1	TRBJ2-7	TRBV6-5	TGTGCCAGCAGTTACCGGGACAGGGGGTCTTACGAGCAGTACTTC	CASSYRDRGSYEQYF
-	-	TRBJ2-7	TRBV5-1	TGCGCCAGCAGCGTGACTGTATCCTACGAGCAGTACTTC	CASSVTVSYEQYF
-	-	TRBJ1-1	TRBV5-4	TGTGCCAGCAGCTTGGCAGTCGTGAACACTGAAGCTTTCTTT	CASSLAVVNTEAFF
-	TRBD1	TRBJ1-2	TRBV4-1	TGCGCCAGCAGCCAAGATGCACAGGGGGCATCCATTACCGGCTACACCTTC	CASSQDAQGASITGYTF
once	-	TRBJ1-2	TRBV4-2	TGTGCCAGCAGCGGAGACAGCTATGGCTACACCTTC	CASSGDSYGYTF
-	-	TRBJ1-3	TRBV2	TGTGCCAGCAGTGCCACAGGGTTTACTGGAAACACCATATATTTT	CASSATGFTGNTIYF
-	-	TRBJ2-6	TRBV9	TGTGCCAGCAGCGTAACAACAGGGATAGGGGCCAACGTCCTGACTTTC	CASSVTTGIGANVLTF
-	-	TRBJ1-5	TRBV19	TGTGCCAGTAGTATAGTTTGGACAGTTTTACAGCCCCAGCATTTT	CASSIVWTVLQPQHF
-	-	TRBJ2-3	TRBV13	TGTGCCAGCAGCTCAAGCGGTGGTACAGATACGCAGTATTTT	CASSSSGGTDTQYF
-	TRBD1	TRBJ1-1	TRBV27	TGTGCCAGCAGTTTAGCGACAGGGGCGAACACTGAAGCTTTCTTT	CASSLATGANTEAFF
-	TRBD1	TRBJ2-1	TRBV15	TGTGCCACCAGCTACCACCCGGGACAGGGGTATGAGCAGTTCTTC	CATSYHPGQGYEQFF
-	-	TRBJ1-2	TRBV19	TGTGCCAGTAGTCCGGGGACTGGTGGCTACACCTTC	CASSPGTGGYTF
-	-	TRBJ1-5	TRBV12-3/TRBV12-4	TGTGCCAGCAGTTTGGGCAGGGTCCAGCCCCAGCATTTT	CASSLGRVQPQHF
-	-	TRBJ1-2	TRBV11-2	TGTGCCAGCAGCTTATTCGCGGGGCTTGGCTACACCTTC	CASSLFAGLGYTF
-	TRBD2	TRBJ2-2	TRBV5-1	TGCGCCAGCAGCTTGCTGCTAGCGGGGGGTTCGAACACCGGGGAGCTGTTTTTT	CASSLLLAGGSNTGELFF
-	TRBD1	TRBJ2-7	TRBV19	TGTGCCAGTAGTATAGTGGGACAGGGATCCTACGAGCAGTACTTC	CASSIVGQGSYEQYF
-	-	TRBJ1-1	TRBV18	TGTGCCAGCTCGACAGGACGGAGAACGTCTGAAGCTTTCTTT	CASSTGRRTSEAFF
-	TRBD1	TRBJ1-1	TRBV27	TGTGCCAGCAGACTGATACAGGGGGGCACTGAAGCTTTCTTT	CASRLIQGGTEAFF
-	-	TRBJ1-6	TRBV7-2	TGTGCCAGCAGCTTAAAGTACAGGGTGGATGATTCACCCCTCCACTTT	CASSLKYRVDDSPLHF
-	TRBD1	TRBJ1-5	TRBV6-6	TGTGCCAGCTTAGGGACAGGGTATCAGCCCCAGCATTTT	CASLGTGYQPQHF
-	-	TRBJ2-1	TRBV19	TGTGCCAGTAGTATAGATGGGACTTCGTACAATGAGCAGTTCTTC	CASSIDGTSYNEQFF
-	-	TRBJ2-3	TRBV14	TGTGCCAGCAGCCCTCAGTTTACAGATACGCAGTATTTT	CASSPQFTDTQYF
-	TRBD1	TRBJ2-2	TRBV30	TGTGCCTGGAGTTCCCGGGACAGGCGTATCACCGGGGAGCTGTTTTTT	CAWSSRDRRITGELFF
once	-	TRBJ1-2	TRBV5-1	TGCGCCAGCAGCCCCAGCCGGGGGGGAAACTATGGCTACACCTTC	CASSPSRGGNYGYTF
-	TRBD2	TRBJ2-3	TRBV5-4	TGTGCCAGCAGCTTGGAACCGGGGGGAGCAGATACGCAGTATTTT	CASSLEPGGADTQYF
-	TRBD1	TRBJ1-1	TRBV29-1	TGCAGCGTCGCCGGCGGACAGGGGGCGATGGCTGAAGCTTTCTTT	CSVAGGQGAMAEAFF
-	-	TRBJ1-5	TRBV5-1	TGCGCCAGCAGCTTGGACAGCAGCAATCAGCCCCAGCATTTT	CASSLDSSNQPQHF
few	-	TRBJ1-2	TRBV5-6	TGTGCCAGCAGACTATTGAGTTTGACGGCGAGCTATGGCTACACCTTC	CASRLLSLTASYGYTF
-	TRBD2	TRBJ2-3	TRBV6-1	TGTGCCAGCAGTGCCTTTTTAGCGGGGATGGGAGATACGCAGTATTTT	CASSAFLAGMGDTQYF
-	-	TRBJ1-5	TRBV20-1	TGCAGTGCTAGTGGGGGGCTAGGGCAGCCCCAGCATTTT	CSASGGLGQPQHF
-	-	TRBJ1-1	TRBV29-1	TGCAGCGCCGGAGGGCTTGTGGGCACTGAAGCTTTCTTT	CSAGGLVGTEAFF
-	-	TRBJ2-5	TRBV3-1/TRBV3-2	TGTGCCAGCACCTTCGGGTCGGGGTGGGAGACCCAGTACTTC	CASTFGSGWETQYF
-	TRBD1	TRBJ1-5	TRBV24-1	TGTGCCACCATTCTACAGGGGAACAATCAGCCCCAGCATTTT	CATILQGNNQPQHF
-	-	TRBJ1-5	TRBV12-3/TRBV12-4	TGTGCCAGCAGTGGACAGCTAGATCAGCCCCAGCATTTT	CASSGQLDQPQHF
-	-	TRBJ2-5	TRBV3-1/TRBV3-2	TGTGCCAGCAGCCAACGATCCGGGGGAGAGACCCAGTACTTC	CASSQRSGGETQYF
-	-	TRBJ2-4	TRBV30	TGTGCCTGGAGTGGGACATCAGGCGGAAAAAACATTCAGTACTTC	CAWSGTSGGKNIQYF
-	-	TRBJ2-2	TRBV12-5	TGTGCTAGTGGTCTAAGCGGGCAGATTAACACCGGGGAGCTGTTTTTT	CASGLSGQINTGELFF
-	-	TRBJ2-3	TRBV3-1/TRBV3-2	TGTGCCAGCAGACGGAGACGGGAAAGTACGCAGTATTTT	CASRRRRESTQYF
-	TRBD1	TRBJ1-5	TRBV27	TGTGCCAGCAGTCCATGGGACAGGGGTGGCAATCAGCCCCAGCATTTT	CASSPWDRGGNQPQHF
-	-	TRBJ1-2	TRBV7-2	TGTGCCAGCAGCCCGCACGTAGGGGTGGTTGGCTACACCTTC	CASSPHVGVVGYTF
few	TRBD1	TRBJ1-1	TRBV9	TGTGCCAGCAGCCAGACAGGGGGGGATCGAGCTTTCTTT	CASSQTGGDRAFF
-	TRBD1	TRBJ2-7	TRBV7-9	TGTGCCAGCAGCGTCCGGGACAGGGGAGGTTACGAGCAGTACTTC	CASSVRDRGGYEQYF
-	-	TRBJ1-2	TRBV7-9	TGTGCCAGCACCCTCCCGGAGCGGGCGGCTAACTATGGCTACACCTTC	CASTLPERAANYGYTF
-	-	TRBJ2-7	TRBV2	TGTGCCAGCCGTGAGAGCGGCCTCTCCTACGAGCAGTACTTC	CASRESGLSYEQYF
few	TRBD2	TRBJ2-1	TRBV11-2	TGTGCCAGCAGCTCGGGACTAGCGAATGAGCAGTTCTTC	CASSSGLANEQFF
-	TRBD1	TRBJ1-1	TRBV30	TGTGCCTGGAAATTACAGGGGCCGCTTGAAGCTTTCTTT	CAWKLQGPLEAFF
-	TRBD1	TRBJ2-4	TRBV29-1	TGCAGCGTTTGGGGACAGGGTAGCATTCAGTACTTC	CSVWGQGSIQYF
-	TRBD1	TRBJ1-2	TRBV27	TGTGCCAGCAGTGAGGGACAGGGTGGCTACACCTTC	CASSEGQGGYTF
-	TRBD1	TRBJ1-2	TRBV30	TGTGCCTGGAGGACAGGGGGCGTAGGGGGCTACACCTTC	CAWRTGGVGGYTF